This is a list of T cell receptor beta chains from one sample in a study of T cells in Graves' hyperthyroidism and ophthalmopathy. TCRdb used MiXCR to reprocess the multiplex PCR reads, holding one entry per CDR3 protein. Of approximately 250,000 distinct CDR3 sequences detected, almost 25% appear once; the ten largest clones hold approximately 35%. The sample consisted of blood. Every receptor here comes from a woman between 40 and 50 years old with Graves' ophthalmopathy. Both conserved end residues are part of each CDR3. The D gene is left open where the match is weak. Size is omitted from some rows. Given values are once, few, many or a class for expanded clones.

D: NA
V: TRBV9
J: TRBJ1-1
size: many
CDR3: CASSVGGQVNTEAFF
DNA: TGTGCCAGCAGCGTAGGGGGCCAGGTGAACACTGAAGCTTTCTTT

D: TRBD2
V: TRBV5-1
J: TRBJ2-1
size: many
CDR3: CASSSIGRTGGGEQFF
DNA: TGCGCCAGCAGCTCCATAGGACGGACGGGCGGGGGTGAGCAGTTCTTC

D: TRBD1
V: TRBV13
J: TRBJ2-7
size: NA
CDR3: CASITWTGASTSYEQYF
DNA: TGTGCCAGCATCACATGGACAGGGGCCTCCACCTCCTACGAGCAGTACTTC

D: TRBD2
V: TRBV9
J: TRBJ2-5
size: NA
CDR3: CASSPWAGGIAETQYF
DNA: TGTGCCAGCAGCCCCTGGGCGGGAGGGATTGCGGAGACCCAGTACTTC

D: TRBD2
V: TRBV12-3/TRBV12-4
J: TRBJ2-5
size: many
CDR3: CASSVAGVPETQYF
DNA: TGTGCCAGCTCGGTAGCGGGAGTCCCCGAGACCCAGTACTTC

D: TRBD2
V: TRBV20-1
J: TRBJ2-2
size: NA
CDR3: CSARSQTSGDTGELFF
DNA: TGCAGTGCTAGATCGCAGACTAGCGGGGACACCGGGGAGCTGTTTTTT

D: TRBD1
V: TRBV27
J: TRBJ1-2
size: NA
CDR3: CASSDGQGRIYGYTF
DNA: TGTGCCAGCAGTGATGGACAGGGGAGGATCTATGGCTACACCTTC

D: NA
V: TRBV5-1
J: TRBJ1-2
size: many
CDR3: CASSSLKTGSVYGYTF
DNA: TGCGCCAGCAGCTCCCTTAAGACAGGTTCGGTCTATGGCTACACCTTC

D: TRBD2
V: TRBV6-1
J: TRBJ2-7
size: NA
CDR3: CASNGREVDEQYF
DNA: TGTGCCAGCAACGGACGGGAGGTGGACGAGCAGTACTTC

D: NA
V: TRBV28
J: TRBJ2-7
size: NA
CDR3: CASRPLRDGPYEQYF
DNA: TGTGCCAGCAGACCGCTCCGGGACGGACCCTACGAGCAGTACTTC

D: NA
V: TRBV30
J: TRBJ1-2
size: many
CDR3: CAWSSGRSYGYTF
DNA: TGTGCCTGGAGCTCTGGAAGAAGCTATGGCTACACCTTC

D: NA
V: TRBV6-4
J: TRBJ1-2
size: many
CDR3: CASSDSNRRGGYTF
DNA: TGTGCCAGCAGTGACTCGAACAGGCGGGGTGGCTACACCTTC

D: NA
V: TRBV6-4
J: TRBJ2-5
size: once
CDR3: CASSATWRKETQYF
DNA: TGTGCCAGCAGTGCCACGTGGCGGAAAGAGACCCAGTACTTC

D: TRBD1
V: TRBV19
J: TRBJ1-5
size: many
CDR3: CASSRGQAVGSNQPQHF
DNA: TGTGCCAGTAGTAGGGGACAGGCGGTGGGGAGCAATCAGCCCCAGCATTTT

D: TRBD1
V: TRBV27
J: TRBJ2-6
size: NA
CDR3: CASSLSRGPGANVLTF
DNA: TGTGCCAGCAGTTTGTCTAGGGGGCCTGGGGCCAACGTCCTGACTTTC

D: TRBD2
V: TRBV27
J: TRBJ2-3
size: many
CDR3: CASRPAGGWADTQYF
DNA: TGTGCCAGCAGGCCAGCGGGAGGATGGGCAGATACGCAGTATTTT

D: TRBD2
V: TRBV20-1
J: TRBJ2-7
size: many
CDR3: CSATRLAGIGSYEQYF
DNA: TGCAGTGCTACCCGACTAGCGGGAATTGGTAGCTACGAGCAGTACTTC

D: TRBD2
V: TRBV6-1
J: TRBJ2-7
size: NA
CDR3: CASSEFGAGGLGEQYF
DNA: TGTGCCAGCAGTGAATTCGGAGCGGGGGGCCTCGGGGAGCAGTACTTC

D: NA
V: TRBV9
J: TRBJ2-3
size: few
CDR3: CASSVDRSTDTQYF
DNA: TGTGCCAGCAGCGTAGATCGGAGCACAGATACGCAGTATTTT

D: NA
V: TRBV5-1
J: TRBJ1-2
size: NA
CDR3: CASREQGGYGYTF
DNA: TGCGCCAGCAGAGAACAGGGTGGCTATGGCTACACCTTC

D: NA
V: TRBV28
J: TRBJ1-1
size: NA
CDR3: CASREDTTYTEAFF
DNA: TGTGCCAGCAGGGAGGACACGACTTACACTGAAGCTTTCTTT

D: NA
V: TRBV6-1
J: TRBJ2-6
size: NA
CDR3: CASSPITSGANVLTF
DNA: TGTGCCAGCAGTCCTATTACCTCTGGGGCCAACGTCCTGACTTTC